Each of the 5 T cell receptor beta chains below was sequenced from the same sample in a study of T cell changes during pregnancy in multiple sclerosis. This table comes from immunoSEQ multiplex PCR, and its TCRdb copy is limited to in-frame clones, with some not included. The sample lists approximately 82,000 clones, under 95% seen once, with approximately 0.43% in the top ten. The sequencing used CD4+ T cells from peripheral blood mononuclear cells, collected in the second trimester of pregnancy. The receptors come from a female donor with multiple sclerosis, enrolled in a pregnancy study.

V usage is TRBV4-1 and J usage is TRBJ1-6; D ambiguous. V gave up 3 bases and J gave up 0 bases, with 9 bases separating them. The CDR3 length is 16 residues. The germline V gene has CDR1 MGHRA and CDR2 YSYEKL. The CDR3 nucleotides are TGCGCCAGCAGCCATTTCTTGAGCTCCTATAATTCACCCCTCCACTTT. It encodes CASSHFLSSYNSPLHF.

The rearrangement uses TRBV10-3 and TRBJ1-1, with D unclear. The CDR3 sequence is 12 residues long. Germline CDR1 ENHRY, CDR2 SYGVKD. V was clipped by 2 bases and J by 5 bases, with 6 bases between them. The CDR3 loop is CAISERGTEAFF. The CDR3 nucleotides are TGTGCCATCAGTGAGCGGGGTACTGAAGCTTTCTTT.

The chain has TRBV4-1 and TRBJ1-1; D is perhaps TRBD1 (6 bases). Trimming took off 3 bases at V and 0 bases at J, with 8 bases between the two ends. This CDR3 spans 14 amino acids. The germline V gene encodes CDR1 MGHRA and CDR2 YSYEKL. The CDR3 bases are TGCGCCAGCAGCCAGAGGACAGTGAACACTGAAGCTTTCTTT. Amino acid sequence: CASSQRTVNTEAFF.

The CDR3 protein is CASSIDPTLSYEQYF. The CDR3 DNA follows: TGTGCCAGTAGTATAGATCCTACCCTCTCCTACGAGCAGTACTTC. The chain couples TRBV19 to TRBJ2-7; D is unresolved. V lost 0 bases and J lost 0, with 9 bases in between. The germline V gene has CDR1 LNHDA and CDR2 SQIVND (reference sequence). The CDR3 length is 15 residues.

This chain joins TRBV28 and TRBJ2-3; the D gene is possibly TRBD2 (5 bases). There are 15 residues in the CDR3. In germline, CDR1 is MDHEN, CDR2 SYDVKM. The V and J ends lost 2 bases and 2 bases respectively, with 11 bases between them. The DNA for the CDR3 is TGTGCCAGCAGTTTAAGCGGAATGAACACAGATACGCAGTATTTT. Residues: CASSLSGMNTDTQYF.